This is a list of T cell receptor beta chains from one sample in a study of cytomegalovirus exposure and HLA in healthy donors. Clones were sequenced by immunoSEQ multiplex PCR, and TCRdb holds only the in-frame ones, with some missing. This sample has about 190,000 clones; about four fifths occur once, and the top ten carry around 7%. The sequencing input was PBMCs. The receptors were sampled from a man aged 18-30 years in good health and CMV-seropositive. The CDR3 runs from the conserved cysteine through the conserved F or W. The size field is filled for only some rows; it gives once, few, many or a size class.

size: NA; V: TRBV9; CDR3: CASSVADDRGYEQYF
size: NA; V: TRBV29-1; CDR3: CSVLTPRDYTDTQYF
size: NA; V: TRBV13; CDR3: CASSSRLVRTQYF
size: NA; V: TRBV28; CDR3: CASGREVREQYF
size: NA; V: TRBV11-2; CDR3: CASSLLRENTQYF
size: NA; V: TRBV19; CDR3: CASSRGLENTGELFF
size: NA; V: TRBV11-3; CDR3: CASSLGLGGRAGNEQFF
size: NA; V: TRBV5-1; CDR3: CASSLAPLASDTQYF
size: NA; V: TRBV18; CDR3: CASSPALAGATYEQYF
size: NA; V: TRBV27; CDR3: CASSFSGQANTEAFF
size: NA; V: TRBV6-6; CDR3: CASSASGYQYF
size: NA; V: TRBV23-1; CDR3: CASSPPELAHPDTQYF
size: NA; V: TRBV18; CDR3: CASSPDRANTEAFF
size: once; V: TRBV11-2; CDR3: CASSRPGQGGEQYF
size: NA; V: TRBV6-1; CDR3: CASSQGSYYEQYF
size: NA; V: TRBV9; CDR3: CASSVGTNMVGYTF
size: NA; V: TRBV28; CDR3: CASSSRTGGNYGYTF
size: once; V: TRBV6-1; CDR3: CASSTSGNSYNEQFF
size: NA; V: TRBV11-1; CDR3: CASSKELPTYEQYF
size: few; V: TRBV6-5; CDR3: CASSYRTSGTYNEQFF
size: NA; V: TRBV6-4; CDR3: CASSSSSNTEAFF
size: NA; V: TRBV7-9; CDR3: CASSPPRRASNTGELFF
size: NA; V: TRBV27; CDR3: CASSRARGAEAFF
size: NA; V: TRBV4-1; CDR3: CASSQGMARSSSKNIQYF
size: NA; V: TRBV5-4; CDR3: CASSSQGALGNTIYF
size: NA; V: TRBV5-6; CDR3: CASSLGLAGGPDQETQYF
size: NA; V: TRBV6-1; CDR3: CATTAGVSTGELFF
size: NA; V: TRBV28; CDR3: CASSRREQFF
size: few; V: TRBV9; CDR3: CASSVGAGNNEQFF
size: NA; V: TRBV14; CDR3: CASSRGLGETQYF
size: NA; V: TRBV9; CDR3: CASSVDRGYYNEQFF
size: NA; V: TRBV2; CDR3: CASTPSGLRAYNEQFF
size: NA; V: TRBV7-9; CDR3: CASSGLRFGAYGYTF
size: NA; V: TRBV4-3; CDR3: CASSQEGDRGSTDTQYF
size: NA; V: TRBV6-5; CDR3: CASRLNWSHGELFF
size: NA; V: TRBV7-2; CDR3: CASSLGRTGELFF
size: NA; V: TRBV28; CDR3: CASSSFGGTQYF
size: NA; V: TRBV28; CDR3: CASSPRYWGEGTPELFF
size: many; V: TRBV20-1; CDR3: CSARGAGEQFF
size: NA; V: TRBV11-2; CDR3: CASSLGGGPQHF
size: NA; V: TRBV7-6; CDR3: CASSRWVVGTEGNTIYF
size: NA; V: TRBV29-1; CDR3: CSARGTGGTDTQYF
size: NA; V: TRBV28; CDR3: CASSLRSGRGRSEQYF
size: NA; V: TRBV29-1; CDR3: CSVDGQGGNIQYF
size: NA; V: TRBV7-3; CDR3: CASSSIGGSENEQFF
size: NA; V: TRBV9; CDR3: CASSGAGRHGYTF
size: NA; V: TRBV29-1; CDR3: CSVEIPSAGLYNEQFF
size: NA; V: TRBV27; CDR3: CASSLTGGPPGYTF
size: NA; V: TRBV7-2; CDR3: CASSRGSPFQNIQYF
size: NA; V: TRBV27; CDR3: CASSFKGPQPQHF
size: NA; V: TRBV2; CDR3: CASKRSGVTDTQYF
size: NA; V: TRBV27; CDR3: CASTLAGLQYF
size: NA; V: TRBV4-1; CDR3: CASSHAGYNQPQHF